The clone carrying this TCR beta chain was seen only a few times. The library was built from about 400 ng RNA with molecular barcoded adaptors for alpha/delta and beta/gamma chains. TCRdb re-derived calls from the reads in MiXCR, one entry per CDR3 protein. The sample yields about 39,000 distinct CDR3 sequences, roughly an eighth seen once. The data derive from a study of read filtering for tumor transcriptome and immune sequencing. There are 14 residues in the CDR3. V lost 8 bases to trimming and J lost 5 bases, with 20 bases between them. The germline gives CDR1 SQVTM, CDR2 ANQGSEA. The genes are TRBV29-1 and TRBJ2-3; TRBD2 is a possible D gene (5 bases). Sample: a population of CD138-negative cells sorted from bone marrow. This sequence originates from a donor at least 40 years old with multiple myeloma. CDR3 DNA: TGCAGCTTAGCCGGACGCGAGGGCATAGATACGCAGTATTTT. Translating gives CSLAGREGIDTQYF.